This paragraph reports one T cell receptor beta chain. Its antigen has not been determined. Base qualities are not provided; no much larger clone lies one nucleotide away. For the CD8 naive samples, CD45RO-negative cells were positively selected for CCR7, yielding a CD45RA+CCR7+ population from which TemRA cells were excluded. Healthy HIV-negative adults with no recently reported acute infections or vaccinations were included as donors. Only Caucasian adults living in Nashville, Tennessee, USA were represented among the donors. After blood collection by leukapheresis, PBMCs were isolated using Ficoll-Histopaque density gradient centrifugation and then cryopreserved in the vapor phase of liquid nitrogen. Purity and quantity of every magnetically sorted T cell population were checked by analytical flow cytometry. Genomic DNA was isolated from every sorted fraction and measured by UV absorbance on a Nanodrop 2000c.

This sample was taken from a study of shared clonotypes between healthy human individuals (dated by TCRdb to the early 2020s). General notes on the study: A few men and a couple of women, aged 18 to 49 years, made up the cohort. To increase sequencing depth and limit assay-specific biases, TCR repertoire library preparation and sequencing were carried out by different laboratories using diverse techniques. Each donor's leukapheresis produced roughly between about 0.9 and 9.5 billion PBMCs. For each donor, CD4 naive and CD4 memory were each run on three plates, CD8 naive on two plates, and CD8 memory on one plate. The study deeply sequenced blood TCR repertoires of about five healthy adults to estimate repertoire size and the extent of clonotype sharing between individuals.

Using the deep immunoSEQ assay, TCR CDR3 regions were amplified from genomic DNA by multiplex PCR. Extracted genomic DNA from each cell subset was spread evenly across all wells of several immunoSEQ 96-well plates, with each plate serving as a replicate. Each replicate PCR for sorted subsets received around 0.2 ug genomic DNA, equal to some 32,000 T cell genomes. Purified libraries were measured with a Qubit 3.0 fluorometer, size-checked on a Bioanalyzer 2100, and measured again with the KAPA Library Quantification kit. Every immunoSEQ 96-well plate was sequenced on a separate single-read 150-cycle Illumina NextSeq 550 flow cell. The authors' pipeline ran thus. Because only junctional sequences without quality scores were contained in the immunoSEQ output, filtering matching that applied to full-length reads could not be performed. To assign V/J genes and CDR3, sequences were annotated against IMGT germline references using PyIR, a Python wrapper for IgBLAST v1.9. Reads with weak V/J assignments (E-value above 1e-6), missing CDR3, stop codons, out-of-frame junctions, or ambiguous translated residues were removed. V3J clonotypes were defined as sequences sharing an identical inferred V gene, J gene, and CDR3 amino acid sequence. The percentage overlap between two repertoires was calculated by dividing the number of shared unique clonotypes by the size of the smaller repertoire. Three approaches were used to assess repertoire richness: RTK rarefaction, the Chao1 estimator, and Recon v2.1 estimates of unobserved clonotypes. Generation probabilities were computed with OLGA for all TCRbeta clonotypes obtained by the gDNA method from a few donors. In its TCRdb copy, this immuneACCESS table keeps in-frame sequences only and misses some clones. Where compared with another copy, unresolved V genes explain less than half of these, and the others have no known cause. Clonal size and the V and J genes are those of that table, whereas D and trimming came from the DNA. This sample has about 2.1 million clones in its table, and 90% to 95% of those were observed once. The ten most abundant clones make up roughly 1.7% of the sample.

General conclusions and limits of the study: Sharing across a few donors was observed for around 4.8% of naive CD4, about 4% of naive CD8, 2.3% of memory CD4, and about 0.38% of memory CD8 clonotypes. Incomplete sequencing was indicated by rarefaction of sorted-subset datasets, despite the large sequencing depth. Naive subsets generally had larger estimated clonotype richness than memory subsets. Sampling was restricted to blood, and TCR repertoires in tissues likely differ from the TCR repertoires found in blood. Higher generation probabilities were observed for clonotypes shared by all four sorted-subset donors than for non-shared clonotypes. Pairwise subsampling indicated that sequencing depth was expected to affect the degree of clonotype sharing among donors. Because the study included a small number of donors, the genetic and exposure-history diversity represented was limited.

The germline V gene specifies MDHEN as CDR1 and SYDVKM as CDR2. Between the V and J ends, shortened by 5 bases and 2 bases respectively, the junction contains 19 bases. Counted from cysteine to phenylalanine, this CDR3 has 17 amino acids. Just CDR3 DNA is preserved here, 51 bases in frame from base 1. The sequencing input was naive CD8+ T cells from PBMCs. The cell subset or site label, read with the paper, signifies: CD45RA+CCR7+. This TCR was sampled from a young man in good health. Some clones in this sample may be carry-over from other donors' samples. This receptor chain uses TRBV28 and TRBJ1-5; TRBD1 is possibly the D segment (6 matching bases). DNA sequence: TGTGCCAGCAGTACCCTACCAGGCAGGGGCGGCAATCAGCCCCAGCATTTT. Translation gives CASSTLPGRGGNQPQHF.